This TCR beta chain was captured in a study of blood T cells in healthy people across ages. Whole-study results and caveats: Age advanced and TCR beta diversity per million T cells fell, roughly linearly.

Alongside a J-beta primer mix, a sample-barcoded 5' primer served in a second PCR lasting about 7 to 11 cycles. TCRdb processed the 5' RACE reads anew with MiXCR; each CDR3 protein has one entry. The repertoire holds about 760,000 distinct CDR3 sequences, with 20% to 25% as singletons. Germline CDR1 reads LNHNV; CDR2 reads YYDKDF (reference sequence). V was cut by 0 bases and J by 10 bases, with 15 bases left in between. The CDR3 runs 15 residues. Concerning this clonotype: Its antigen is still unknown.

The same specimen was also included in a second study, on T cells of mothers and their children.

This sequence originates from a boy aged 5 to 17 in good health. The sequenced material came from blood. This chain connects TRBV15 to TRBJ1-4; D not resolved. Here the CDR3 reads CATSRDLEISGKLFF. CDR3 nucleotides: TGTGCCACCAGCAGAGATCTAGAGATCAGCGGAAAACTGTTTTTT.